The source of this T cell receptor (beta chain) is a study of blood T cell repertoires in COVID-19. This clone was picked up one time. TCRdb's table, derived via immunoSEQ multiplex PCR, lists solely in-frame clones and lacks some. Counted here are hundreds of thousands of clones, roughly nine tenths occurring once; the ten biggest clones make up roughly 0.7%. The V gene's germline CDR1 is DFQATT and CDR2 SNEGSKA (reference sequence). The V end lost 3 bases, the J end lost 8 bases, and 8 bases lay between the germline ends. The CDR3 has 11 residues. This receptor was identified in a middle-aged man with acute or convalescent COVID-19. The sequenced sample consisted of peripheral blood. This chain connects TRBV20-1 to TRBJ2-1; D ambiguous. The CDR3: CSASGLDEQFF. CDR3 in DNA: TGCAGTGCTAGCGGTTTGGATGAGCAGTTCTTC.